The 28 T cell receptor beta chains given below trace back to one sample, sequenced in a study of cytomegalovirus exposure and HLA in healthy donors. PCR used 60 Vbeta primers and 13 Jbeta primers. Clones were sequenced by immunoSEQ multiplex PCR, and TCRdb holds only the in-frame ones, with some missing. The sample holds over 90,000 clones; around 67% are singletons and the top ten take roughly 3.4%. The specimen was PBMCs. The receptors come from a woman between 50 and 59 years old in good health and CMV-seronegative.

V is TRBV28 and J is TRBJ1-6; D may be TRBD1 (5 bases). V lost 7 bases and J lost 7, with 8 bases in between. Germline values: CDR1 MDHEN, CDR2 SYDVKM. The CDR3 consists of 12 residues. CDR3 sequence: CASTGNNSPLHF. The CDR3 DNA reads TGTGCCAGCACAGGGAACAATTCACCCCTCCACTTT.

This chain uses TRBV6-4 with TRBJ2-7, with D possibly matching TRBD1 (6 bases). Per the germline V gene, CDR1 is MRHNA and CDR2 is SNTAGT. This CDR3 comprises 15 residues. Deletions cut 4 bases from V and 3 bases from J, with 16 bases between. CDR3 protein: CASSAEDSPYYEQYF. The CDR3 nucleotides read TGTGCCAGCAGTGCAGAGGACAGCCCATACTACGAGCAGTACTTC.

This clone was counted a few times. This chain joins TRBV5-3 and TRBJ2-2, with TRBD2 identical over 8 bases. TRBV5-3 has ORF status, its function being uncertain. The CDR3 is 16 residues long. Germline trimming cut 9 bases from V and 6 bases from J; bases unmatched to any gene: 16. The CDR3 sequence: CAIGGVAGSRAGELFF. The CDR3 DNA reads as TGTGCCATAGGAGGCGTAGCGGGAAGCCGGGCCGGGGAGCTGTTTTTT.

This clone turned up a few times. This rearrangement joins TRBV29-1 to TRBJ1-2, with no clear D. Trimming removed 3 bases from V and 3 bases from J, with 8 bases in between. Germline V gives CDR1 SQVTM, CDR2 ANQGSEA. The CDR3 contains 12 residues. The CDR3 region has the DNA TGCAGCGTTGAGGGCAGCTACTATGGCTACACCTTC. Its translation: CSVEGSYYGYTF. The full variable domain, completed using reference TRBV29-1 and TRBJ1-2, is SAVISQKPSRDICQRGTSLTIQCQVDSQVTMMFWYRQQPGQSLTLIATANQGSEATYESGFVIDKFPISRPNLTFSTLTVSNMSPEDSSIYLCSVEGSYYGYTFGSGTRLTVV.

The chain employs TRBV7-3 and TRBJ2-3; TRBD1 matches at 7 bases. CDR1 is SGHTA, CDR2 FQGTGA, per germline. The CDR3 runs to 19 residues. The V and J ends lost 2 bases and 2 bases, in that order; junction bases with no gene match: 16. The CDR3 nucleotides read TGTGCCAGCAGCTTATTTCCAGCTTACCGGACAGGCGACACAGATACGCAGTATTTT. Its protein is CASSLFPAYRTGDTDTQYF. Based on the CDR3 plus reference TRBV7-3 and TRBJ2-3, the full variable domain is GAGVSQTPSNKVTEKGKYVELRCDPISGHTALYWYRQSLGQGPEFLIYFQGTGAADDSGLPNDRFFAVRPEGSVSTLKIQRTERGDSAVYLCASSLFPAYRTGDTDTQYFGPGTRLTVL.

This clone was detected a few times. J is TRBJ1-6 and V is TRBV28, with D possibly being TRBD1 (5 bases). Germline V gene sequence: CDR1 MDHEN, CDR2 SYDVKM. The CDR3 has 14 amino acids. The V end was cut by 7 bases, the J end by 11 bases, with 18 bases between. The CDR3 is CASTRGLTYTPLHF. The CDR3 DNA is TGTGCCAGCACCCGGGGACTTACCTATACACCCCTCCACTTT.

The chain combines TRBV7-9 with TRBJ2-1, with TRBD2 matching over 11 bases. Per germline, CDR1 SEHNR and CDR2 FQNEAQ (reference sequence). After removal of 5 bases from V and 3 bases from J, the junction contained 3 bases not matched to a gene. The length of the CDR3 is 15 residues. In DNA form, the CDR3 reads TGTGCCAGCAGCCGTAGCGGGGGGGACTACAATGAGCAGTTCTTC. It yields the protein CASSRSGGDYNEQFF. Full variable domain (rest looked up from reference TRBV7-9 and TRBJ2-1): DTGVSQNPRHKITKRGQNVTFRCDPISEHNRLYWYRQTLGQGPEFLTYFQNEAQLEKSRLLSDRFSAERPKGSFSTLEIQRTEQGDSAMYLCASSRSGGDYNEQFFGPGTRLTVL.

The chain carries TRBV28 and TRBJ2-1; possible D gene TRBD2, 6 bases. V was pared by 5 bases and J by 4 bases, with 15 bases between. CDR3 size: 15 residues. CDR1 and CDR2 from the germline V gene are MDHEN and SYDVKM. The CDR3 here is CASSAGLANYNEQFF. CDR3 DNA: TGTGCCAGCAGTGCAGGGCTAGCGAATTACAATGAGCAGTTCTTC. Variable domain in full (rest from reference TRBV28 and TRBJ2-1): DVKVTQSSRYLVKRTGEKVFLECVQDMDHENMFWYRQDPGLGLRLIYFSYDVKMKEKGDIPEGYSVSREKKERFSLILESASTNQTSMYLCASSAGLANYNEQFFGPGTRLTVL.

The chain combines TRBV6-6 with TRBJ2-7; 7 bases agree with TRBD2. V lost 4 bases to trimming and J lost 7 bases; unmatched junction nucleotides: 16. CDR1 MNHNY and CDR2 SVGAGI come from the germline V gene (reference sequence). The CDR3 contains 16 residues. The CDR3, as DNA: TGTGCCAGCAGTTCCCGGGGGGTGGGGCAGACCAGAGAGCAGTACTTC. This codes for CASSSRGVGQTREQYF.

The genes are TRBV7-9 and TRBJ2-5; D is possibly TRBD2 (6 bases). CDR1 and CDR2 (germline): SEHNR, FQNEAQ (reference sequence). This CDR3 region has 14 residues. The V gene lost 2 bases and the J gene lost 3 bases, with 10 bases spanning the gap. This chain's CDR3 is CASSLRGGEETQYF. For the CDR3, the DNA is TGTGCCAGCAGCTTAAGGGGCGGGGAAGAGACCCAGTACTTC.

The chain couples TRBV15 to TRBJ2-7; D possibly corresponds to TRBD2 (8 bases). Looked up from germline, CDR1 is LNHNV and CDR2 is YYDKDF (reference sequence). The CDR3 covers 22 residues. Trimming removed 0 bases from V and 0 bases from J, with 30 bases in between. The DNA of the CDR3 is TGTGCCACCAGCAGAGAGTCGGCTGAGGGGGCGTGGAGCGGGAGAACCTCCTACGAGCAGTACTTC. It codes for CATSRESAEGAWSGRTSYEQYF.

The chain links TRBV30 to TRBJ1-5; D is undetermined. The germline V and J ends were trimmed by 0 bases and 7 bases, with 10 bases remaining between them. The germline V gene has CDR1 GTSNPN and CDR2 SVGIG (reference sequence). CDR3 length: 13 residues. The CDR3 sequence: CAWSVEGRQPQHF. The DNA of the CDR3 is TGTGCCTGGAGTGTTGAGGGCCGCCAGCCCCAGCATTTT. Drawing the rest from reference TRBV30 and TRBJ1-5, the complete variable domain is SQTIHQWPATLVQPVGSPLSLECTVEGTSNPNLYWYRQAAGRGLQLLFYSVGIGQISSEVPQNLSASRPQDRQFILSSKKLLLSDSGFYLCAWSVEGRQPQHFGDGTRLSIL.

In its sample, this clone was seen a few times. The chain combines TRBV7-7 with TRBJ2-1, with 8 bases that match TRBD2. The CDR3 is 15 amino acids. Per the germline V gene, CDR1 is SSHAT and CDR2 is FNYEAQ (reference sequence). Trimming removed 5 bases from V and 3 bases from J; junction bases left unmatched: 6. In nucleotides, the CDR3 is TGTGCCAGCAGCGCCGGACTAGCAGTCTACAATGAGCAGTTCTTC. This translates into CASSAGLAVYNEQFF. The complete variable domain, with remaining parts taken from reference TRBV7-7 and TRBJ2-1, reads GAGVSQSPRYKVTKRGQDVTLRCDPISSHATLYWYQQALGQGPEFLTYFNYEAQPDKSGLPSDRFSAERPEGSISTLTIQRTEQRDSAMYRCASSAGLAVYNEQFFGPGTRLTVL.

The rearrangement joins TRBV21-1 to TRBJ2-2; the D call in the table, TRBD2, was not verified against the DNA. TRBV21-1 is a pseudogene segment. CDR3 length equals 17 residues. The CDR3 loop is CASSKGRRETCAGELFF. CDR3 nucleotide sequence: TGTGCCAGCAGCAAAGGGAGACGGGAGACTTGCGCCGGGGAGCTGTTTTTT.

The J gene is TRBJ1-1, the V gene TRBV5-1; tentatively, D is TRBD1 (6 bases). The CDR3 runs to 13 residues. CDR1 SGHRS and CDR2 YFSETQ come from the germline V gene. Trimming stripped 4 bases from V and 3 bases from J, with 10 bases between. CDR3 loop: CASSIQGHTEAFF. CDR3 coding DNA: TGCGCCAGCAGCATTCAGGGGCACACTGAAGCTTTCTTT.

CDR3 amino acids: CASSNSGLNTEAFF. Here the CDR3 DNA reads TGTGCCAGCAGCAACAGCGGGTTGAACACTGAAGCTTTCTTT. This chain links TRBV9 with TRBJ1-1; no clear D gene. Deletions cut 4 bases from V and 0 bases from J, with 10 bases between. CDR1 is SGDLS, CDR2 YYNGEE, per germline. This CDR3 has 14 amino acids.

V is TRBV28 and J is TRBJ1-1, with 7 nucleotides matching TRBD1. The CDR3 runs to 16 residues. V shed 6 bases and J 1 base; nucleotides not matched to a gene: 11. CDR1 is MDHEN and CDR2 is SYDVKM in the germline V gene. CDR3 nucleotides: TGTGCCAGCAGCTGGGGACAGCCCGAAGAGAACACTGAAGCTTTCTTT. This codes for CASSWGQPEENTEAFF. Full variable domain (rest looked up from reference TRBV28 and TRBJ1-1): DVKVTQSSRYLVKRTGEKVFLECVQDMDHENMFWYRQDPGLGLRLIYFSYDVKMKEKGDIPEGYSVSREKKERFSLILESASTNQTSMYLCASSWGQPEENTEAFFGQGTRLTVV.

The rearrangement uses TRBV4-2 and TRBJ1-1; D remains ambiguous. The CDR3 sequence is 16 residues long. Germline V gene lookup returns CDR1 LGHNA and CDR2 YNFKEQ. The ends were cut back, 0 bases at V and 7 bases at J, with 18 bases in the middle. CDR3 in DNA: TGTGCCAGCAGCCAAGACTGGGTTCTGGGCCGTAGTGAAGCTTTCTTT. Its protein product is CASSQDWVLGRSEAFF.

This chain joins TRBV4-1 and TRBJ2-5, with a weak D call TRBD2 (5 bases). From germline, CDR1 is MGHRA and CDR2 YSYEKL. V shed 0 bases and J shed 4 bases, with 12 bases lying between them. The CDR3 consists of 15 residues. The chain's CDR3 is CASSQDITGIETQYF. In nucleotides, the CDR3 is TGCGCCAGCAGCCAAGACATCACGGGGATAGAGACCCAGTACTTC.

This clone was seen only a few times. At one boundary the junction diverges from the germline segment, which might be a read error. The gene calls are TRBV7-7 and TRBJ1-1, with a tentative D call TRBD1 (5 bases). This CDR3 is 14 amino acids long. The V gene's germline CDR1 is SSHAT and CDR2 FNYEAQ (reference sequence). The CDR3 region has the DNA TGTGCTAGCAGCTCCCTAGGGGCGGACACTGAAGCTTTCTTT. Its protein is CASSSLGADTEAFF.

This clone showed up just a few times. The J gene is TRBJ2-5, the V gene TRBV11-3, with 7 bases that match TRBD1. Trimming cost V 4 bases and J 5 bases; bases outside gene matches: 10. Germline values: CDR1 SGHNT, CDR2 YENEEA. The CDR3 has 15 residues. This CDR3 is CASSSRRGLGETQYF. In DNA, the CDR3 is TGTGCCAGCAGCTCGAGAAGGGGGCTCGGTGAGACCCAGTACTTC.

This clone was counted once. The junction differs from germline at one of its ends, possibly a read error. The rearrangement joins TRBV11-2 to TRBJ1-4, with 9 bases that match TRBD1. Germline V CDR1 and CDR2: SGHAT, FQNNGV. This CDR3 contains 15 residues. CDR3 DNA sequence: TGTGCCAGCAGCTCCACCGGGACAGGGTATGAGAAACTGTTTTTT. Its protein is CASSSTGTGYEKLFF.

The sample holds a few counts of this clone. The CDR3 region is CASSLLQGSFNYEQYF. CDR3 DNA sequence: TGTGCCAGCAGTTTATTACAGGGTTCTTTTAACTACGAGCAGTACTTC. V usage is TRBV27 and J usage is TRBJ2-7, with D maybe TRBD1 (6 bases). The CDR3 extends over 16 amino acids. With 1 base removed from V and 3 bases from J, the gap between germline ends came to 16 bases. Germline V CDR1 and CDR2: MNHEY, SMNVEV (reference sequence).

The V and J genes are TRBV11-3 and TRBJ2-7; D gene ambiguous. Germline-derived CDR1 and CDR2 are SGHNT and YENEEA. Deletions cut 0 bases from V and 6 bases from J, with 6 bases between. CDR3 length: 12 residues. The chain's CDR3 is CASSLDSPEQYF. The CDR3 DNA is TGTGCCAGCAGCTTAGATAGTCCCGAGCAGTACTTC.

The chain uses TRBV2 and TRBJ2-6; D remains ambiguous. The CDR3 has 16 amino acids. Per germline, CDR1 SNHLY and CDR2 FYNNEI. V gave up 6 bases and J gave up 0 bases, with 12 bases separating them. The CDR3 DNA reads as TGTGCCAGCAGGGCAGGCACATCCTCTGGGGCCAACGTCCTGACTTTC. Amino acids: CASRAGTSSGANVLTF. The whole variable domain, filled in from reference TRBV2 and TRBJ2-6, reads EPEVTQTPSHQVTQMGQEVILRCVPISNHLYFYWYRQILGQKVEFLVSFYNNEISEKSEIFDDQFSVERPDGSNFTLKIRSTKLEDSAMYFCASRAGTSSGANVLTFGAGSRLTVL.

Regarding this clone: One end of the junction fails to match germline, which may point to a read error. This chain joins TRBV7-9 and TRBJ2-2; TRBD2 agrees at 8 bases. The germline gives CDR1 SEHNR, CDR2 FQNEAQ (reference sequence). This CDR3 region has 16 residues. The CDR3 sequence is CASNLAGTRVTGELFF. CDR3 DNA: TGTGCCAGCAACTTAGCCGGGACTAGAGTAACCGGGGAGCTGTTTTTT.

The CDR3 sequence is CASSYRQGSGYGYTF. The DNA of the CDR3 is TGTGCCAGCAGCTACAGACAGGGTTCAGGGTATGGCTACACCTTC. The rearrangement joins TRBV7-9 to TRBJ1-2; 7 positions agree with TRBD1. This CDR3 is 15 amino acids long. Trimming cost V 4 bases and J 5 bases; bases outside gene matches: 10. Germline V gives CDR1 SEHNR, CDR2 FQNEAQ (reference sequence).

The rearrangement joins TRBV6-1 to TRBJ1-5, with D unclear. The length of the CDR3 is 13 residues. The V end lost 10 bases, the J end lost 2 bases, and 12 bases lay between the germline ends. Germline CDR1 MNHNS, CDR2 SASEGT. The CDR3 DNA reads TGTGCCACCCGAGGGATAGGCAATCAGCCCCAGCATTTT. Protein sequence: CATRGIGNQPQHF.